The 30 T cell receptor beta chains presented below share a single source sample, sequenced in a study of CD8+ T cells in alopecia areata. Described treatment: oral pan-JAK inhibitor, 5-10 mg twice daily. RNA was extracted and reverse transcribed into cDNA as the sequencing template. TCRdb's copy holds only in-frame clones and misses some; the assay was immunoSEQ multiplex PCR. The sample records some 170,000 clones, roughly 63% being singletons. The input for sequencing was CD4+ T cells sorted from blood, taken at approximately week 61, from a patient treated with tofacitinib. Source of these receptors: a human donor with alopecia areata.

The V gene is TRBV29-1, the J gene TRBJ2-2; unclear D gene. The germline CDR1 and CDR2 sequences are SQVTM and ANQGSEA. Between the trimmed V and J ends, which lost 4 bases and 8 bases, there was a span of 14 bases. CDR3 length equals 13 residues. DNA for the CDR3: TGCAGCGTTGTCTTGCAGGTCGGTGGGGAGCTGTTTTTT. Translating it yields CSVVLQVGGELFF.

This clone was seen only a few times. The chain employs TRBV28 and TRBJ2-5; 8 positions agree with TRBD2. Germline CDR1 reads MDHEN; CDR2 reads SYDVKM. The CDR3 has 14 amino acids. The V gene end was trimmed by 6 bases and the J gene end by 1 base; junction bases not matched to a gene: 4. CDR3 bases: TGTGCCAGCAGCGGACTAGCTGCCCAAGAGACCCAGTACTTC. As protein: CASSGLAAQETQYF.

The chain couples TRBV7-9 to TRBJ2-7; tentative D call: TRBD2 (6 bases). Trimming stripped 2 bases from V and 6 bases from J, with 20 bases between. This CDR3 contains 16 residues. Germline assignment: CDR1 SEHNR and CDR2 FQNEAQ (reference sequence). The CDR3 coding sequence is TGTGCCAGCAGCTTAAAGTTACGGGGGTCGTTAGGCGAGCAGTACTTC. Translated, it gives CASSLKLRGSLGEQYF.

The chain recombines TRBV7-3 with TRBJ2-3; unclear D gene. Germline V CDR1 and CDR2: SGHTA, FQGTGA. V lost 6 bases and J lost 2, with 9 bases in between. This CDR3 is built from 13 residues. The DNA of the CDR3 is TGTGCCAGCAGTTTAGACCTCACAGATACGCAGTATTTT. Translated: CASSLDLTDTQYF. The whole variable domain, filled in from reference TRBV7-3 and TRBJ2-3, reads GAGVSQTPSNKVTEKGKYVELRCDPISGHTALYWYRQSLGQGPEFLIYFQGTGAADDSGLPNDRFFAVRPEGSVSTLKIQRTERGDSAVYLCASSLDLTDTQYFGPGTRLTVL.

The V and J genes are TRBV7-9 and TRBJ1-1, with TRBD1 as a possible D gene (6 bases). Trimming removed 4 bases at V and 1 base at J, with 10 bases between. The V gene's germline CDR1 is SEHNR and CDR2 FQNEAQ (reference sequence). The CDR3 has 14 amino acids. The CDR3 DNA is TGTGCCAGCAGCTCGGACAGTCCGAACACTGAAGCTTTCTTT. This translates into CASSSDSPNTEAFF.

CDR3 protein: CASRGLRQETQYF. The CDR3 coding sequence is TGTGCCAGCAGGGGACTACGCCAAGAGACCCAGTACTTC. The chain couples TRBV2 to TRBJ2-5, with 7 bases that match TRBD2. The germline V gene has CDR1 SNHLY and CDR2 FYNNEI. The CDR3 sequence is 13 residues long. V was pared by 6 bases and J by 1 base, with 2 bases of the junction left unmatched.

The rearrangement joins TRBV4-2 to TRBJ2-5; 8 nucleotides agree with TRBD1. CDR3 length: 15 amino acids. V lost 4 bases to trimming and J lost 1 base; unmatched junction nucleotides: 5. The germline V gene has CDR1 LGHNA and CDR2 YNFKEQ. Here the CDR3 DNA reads TGTGCCAGCAGCCGGGAAGGGACAGGCCAAGAGACCCAGTACTTC. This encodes CASSREGTGQETQYF.

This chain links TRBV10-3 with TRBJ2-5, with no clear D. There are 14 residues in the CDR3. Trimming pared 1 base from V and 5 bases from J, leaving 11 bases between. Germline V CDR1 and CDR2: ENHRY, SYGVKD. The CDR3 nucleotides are TGTGCCATCAGTGAGTTTAAGGACCTCGAGACCCAGTACTTC. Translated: CAISEFKDLETQYF.

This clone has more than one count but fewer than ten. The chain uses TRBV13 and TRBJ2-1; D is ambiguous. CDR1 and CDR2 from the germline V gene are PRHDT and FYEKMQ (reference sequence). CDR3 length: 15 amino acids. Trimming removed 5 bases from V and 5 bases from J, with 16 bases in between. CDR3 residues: CASSPQMGRDNEQFF. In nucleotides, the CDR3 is TGTGCCAGCAGCCCCCAAATGGGAAGAGACAATGAGCAGTTCTTC.

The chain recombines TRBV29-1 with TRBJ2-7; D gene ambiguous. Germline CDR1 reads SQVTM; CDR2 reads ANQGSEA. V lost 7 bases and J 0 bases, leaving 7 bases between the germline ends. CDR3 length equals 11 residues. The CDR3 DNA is TGCAGCGCCGGTATCTCCTACGAGCAGTACTTC. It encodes CSAGISYEQYF.

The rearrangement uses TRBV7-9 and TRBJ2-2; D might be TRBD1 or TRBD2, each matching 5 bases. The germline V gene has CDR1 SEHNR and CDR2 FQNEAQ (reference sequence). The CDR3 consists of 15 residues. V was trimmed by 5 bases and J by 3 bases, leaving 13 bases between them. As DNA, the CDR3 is TGTGCCAGCAGCCAAGGTTCGGGACACACCGGGGAGCTGTTTTTT. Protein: CASSQGSGHTGELFF.

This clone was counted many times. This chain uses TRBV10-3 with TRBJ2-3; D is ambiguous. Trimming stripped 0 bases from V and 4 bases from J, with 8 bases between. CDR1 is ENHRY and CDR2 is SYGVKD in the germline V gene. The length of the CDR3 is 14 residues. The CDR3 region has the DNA TGTGCCATCAGTGAGTCTGATGCCCCAGATACGCAGTATTTT. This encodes CAISESDAPDTQYF.

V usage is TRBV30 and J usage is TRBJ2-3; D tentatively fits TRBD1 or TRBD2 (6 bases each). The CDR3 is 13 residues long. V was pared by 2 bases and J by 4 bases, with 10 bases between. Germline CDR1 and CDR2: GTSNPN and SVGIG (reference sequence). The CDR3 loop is CAWSRGAADTQYF. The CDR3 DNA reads TGTGCCTGGAGTAGGGGGGCCGCAGATACGCAGTATTTT.

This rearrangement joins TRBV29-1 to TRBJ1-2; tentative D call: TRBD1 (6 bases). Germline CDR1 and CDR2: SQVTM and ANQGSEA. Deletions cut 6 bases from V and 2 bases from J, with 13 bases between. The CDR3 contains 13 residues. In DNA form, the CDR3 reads TGCAGCGTGCTCGGACAGACCAACTATGGCTACACCTTC. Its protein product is CSVLGQTNYGYTF.

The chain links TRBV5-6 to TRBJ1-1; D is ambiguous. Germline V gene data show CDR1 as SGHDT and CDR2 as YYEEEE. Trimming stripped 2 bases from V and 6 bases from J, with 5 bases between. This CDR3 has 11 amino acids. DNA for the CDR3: TGTGCCAGCAGCTTTTCCGCTGAAGCTTTCTTT. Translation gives CASSFSAEAFF.

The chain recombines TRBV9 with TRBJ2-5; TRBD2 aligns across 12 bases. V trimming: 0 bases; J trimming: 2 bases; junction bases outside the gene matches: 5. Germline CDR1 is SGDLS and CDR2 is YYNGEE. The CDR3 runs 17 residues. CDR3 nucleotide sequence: TGTGCCAGCAGCGTAGCAACTAGCGGGGGGCTTCAAGAGACCCAGTACTTC. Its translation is CASSVATSGGLQETQYF.

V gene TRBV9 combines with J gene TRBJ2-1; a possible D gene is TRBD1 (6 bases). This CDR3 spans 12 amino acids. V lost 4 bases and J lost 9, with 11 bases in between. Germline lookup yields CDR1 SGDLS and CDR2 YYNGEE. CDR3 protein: CASSNRVSEQFF. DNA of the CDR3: TGTGCCAGCAGCAACAGGGTCAGTGAGCAGTTCTTC.

The CDR3 nucleotides read TGTGCCAGCAGTACCCGACAGTTCGGCTCCTATAATTCACCCCTCCACTTT. It is translated as CASSTRQFGSYNSPLHF. The chain links TRBV27 to TRBJ1-6; a weak D match, TRBD1 (5 bases). V lost 5 bases to trimming and J lost 0 bases, with 14 bases between them. Germline assignment: CDR1 MNHEY and CDR2 SMNVEV (reference sequence). The CDR3 consists of 17 residues.

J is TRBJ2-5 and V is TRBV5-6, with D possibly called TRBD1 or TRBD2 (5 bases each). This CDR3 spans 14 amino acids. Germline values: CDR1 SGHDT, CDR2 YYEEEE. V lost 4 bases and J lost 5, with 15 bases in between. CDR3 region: CASSGKVEGETQYF. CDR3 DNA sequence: TGTGCCAGCAGCGGAAAGGTAGAGGGGGAGACCCAGTACTTC.

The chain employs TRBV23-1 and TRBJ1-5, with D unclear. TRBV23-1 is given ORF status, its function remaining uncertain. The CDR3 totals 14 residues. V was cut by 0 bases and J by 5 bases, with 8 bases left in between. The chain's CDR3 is CASSQSGIHQPQHF. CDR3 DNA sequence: TGCGCCAGCAGTCAATCCGGGATCCATCAGCCCCAGCATTTT.

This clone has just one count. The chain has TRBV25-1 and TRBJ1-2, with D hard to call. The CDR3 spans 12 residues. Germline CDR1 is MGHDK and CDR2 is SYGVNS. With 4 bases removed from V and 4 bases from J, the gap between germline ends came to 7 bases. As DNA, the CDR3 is TGTGCCAGCAGTGCTCAACTCTATGGCTACACCTTC. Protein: CASSAQLYGYTF.

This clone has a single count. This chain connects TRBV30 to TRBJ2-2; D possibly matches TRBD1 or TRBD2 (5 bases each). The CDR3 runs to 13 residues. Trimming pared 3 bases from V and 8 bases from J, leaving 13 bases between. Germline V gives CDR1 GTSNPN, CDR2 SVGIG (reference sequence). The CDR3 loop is CAWRWLGVGELFF. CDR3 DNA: TGTGCCTGGAGATGGCTGGGGGTAGGGGAGCTGTTTTTT.

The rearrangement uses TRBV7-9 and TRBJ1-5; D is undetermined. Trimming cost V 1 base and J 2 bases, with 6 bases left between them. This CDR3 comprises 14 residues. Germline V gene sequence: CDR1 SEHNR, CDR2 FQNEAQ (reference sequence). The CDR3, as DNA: TGTGCCAGCAGCTTAGACCAGGGCAATCAGCCCCAGCATTTT. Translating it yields CASSLDQGNQPQHF. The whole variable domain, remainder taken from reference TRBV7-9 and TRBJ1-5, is DTGVSQNPRHKITKRGQNVTFRCDPISEHNRLYWYRQTLGQGPEFLTYFQNEAQLEKSRLLSDRFSAERPKGSFSTLEIQRTEQGDSAMYLCASSLDQGNQPQHFGDGTRLSIL.

The CDR3 DNA reads TGCGCCAGCAGCTTAACAAATGAGCAGTTCTTC. Residues: CASSLTNEQFF. The chain uses TRBV5-1 and TRBJ2-1; D is undetermined. Germline CDR1 reads SGHRS; CDR2 reads YFSETQ. CDR3 length: 11 residues. Trimming stripped 2 bases from V and 7 bases from J, with 4 bases between.

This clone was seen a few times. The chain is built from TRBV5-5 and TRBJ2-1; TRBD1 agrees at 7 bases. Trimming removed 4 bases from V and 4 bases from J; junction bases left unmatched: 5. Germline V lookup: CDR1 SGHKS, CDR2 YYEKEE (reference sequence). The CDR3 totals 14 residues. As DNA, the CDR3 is TGTGCCAGCAGCCCGACGGGACAGTACAATGAGCAGTTCTTC. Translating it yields CASSPTGQYNEQFF.

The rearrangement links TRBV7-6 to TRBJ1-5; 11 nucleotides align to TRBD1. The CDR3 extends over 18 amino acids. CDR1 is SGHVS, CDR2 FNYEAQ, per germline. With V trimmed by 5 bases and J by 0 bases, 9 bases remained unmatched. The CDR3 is CASSRDRGTYYSNQPQHF. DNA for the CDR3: TGTGCCAGCAGCCGGGACAGGGGGACCTATTATAGCAATCAGCCCCAGCATTTT.

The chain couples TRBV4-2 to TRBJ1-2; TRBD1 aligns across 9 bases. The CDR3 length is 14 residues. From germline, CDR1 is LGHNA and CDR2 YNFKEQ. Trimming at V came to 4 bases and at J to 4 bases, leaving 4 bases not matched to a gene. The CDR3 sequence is CASSRSGQGYGYTF. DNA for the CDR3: TGTGCCAGCAGCCGCTCGGGACAGGGCTATGGCTACACCTTC.

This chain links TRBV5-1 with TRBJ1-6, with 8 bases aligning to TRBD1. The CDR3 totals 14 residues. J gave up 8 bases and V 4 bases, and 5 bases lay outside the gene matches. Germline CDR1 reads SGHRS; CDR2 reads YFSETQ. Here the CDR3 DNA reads TGCGCCAGCAGCCGCGACAGGGGAGATTCACCCCTCCACTTT. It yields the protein CASSRDRGDSPLHF.

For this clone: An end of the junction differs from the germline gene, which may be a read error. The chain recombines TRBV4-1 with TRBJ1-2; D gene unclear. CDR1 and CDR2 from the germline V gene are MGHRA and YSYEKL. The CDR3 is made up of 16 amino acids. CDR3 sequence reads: CASRQDISRSLYGYTF. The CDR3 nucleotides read TGCGCCAGCAGACAAGATATTTCCCGCAGCCTCTATGGCTACACCTTC.

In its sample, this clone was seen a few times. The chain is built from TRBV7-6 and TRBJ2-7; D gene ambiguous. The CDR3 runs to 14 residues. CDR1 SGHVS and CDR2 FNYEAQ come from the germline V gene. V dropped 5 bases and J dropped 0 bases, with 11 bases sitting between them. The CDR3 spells CASSPVASSYEQYF. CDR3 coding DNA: TGTGCCAGCAGCCCGGTGGCAAGCTCCTACGAGCAGTACTTC.